This T cell receptor (beta chain) was sequenced in a study of memory CD4+ T cells and cytomegalovirus serostatus. The overall study: Donors were healthy Belgian adults, some 10 CMV seropositive and around 23 seronegative.

Sequencing was performed with immunoSEQ multiplex PCR; in TCRdb, only in-frame clones are kept and a portion is missing. The data contain about 100,000 clones, 75% to 85% of them singletons. With V trimmed by 4 bases and J by 1 base, 3 bases remained unmatched. Germline V gene lookup returns CDR1 SGHNT and CDR2 YYREEE (reference sequence). CDR3 size: 14 residues. Single viable CD3+CD4+CD8-CD45RO+ cells were sorted as the memory CD4+ T cells. The TCR originated in an adult in good health and CMV-seropositive. J is TRBJ1-1 and V is TRBV5-4; 8 bases are a match to TRBD1. The specimen sequenced was memory CD4+ T cells from blood. The CDR3 loop reads CASSVTGGNTEAFF. Written as DNA, the CDR3 is TGTGCCAGCAGCGTCACAGGGGGGAACACTGAAGCTTTCTTT.